The entry that follows covers one TCR beta chain sequence. This clone's antigen is unknown. No qualities accompany the bases; no much larger clone lies one base away. The same CDR3 also results from other DNA sequences found in this sample. Before undergoing thyroid surgery, none of the patients had been given any kind of treatment. Using T-cell receptor beta sequencing, the study looked back at clinical samples from patients collected from the early 2010s to the late 2010s. This entry belongs to a study of metastatic and nonmetastatic thyroid tumors (dated by TCRdb to 2018 to 2020). Study-level background: For patients with malignant and with benign thyroid disease, the researchers compared repertoires between peripheral blood samples and tumor or nodule tissue samples.

The method behind the library was PCR. The data were produced on an Illumina HiSeq 4000. High-throughput sequencing was used to profile the TCR beta-chain CDR3 region of each patient. The authors' pipeline ran thus. Drawing on CDR3 differences between clinicopathological groups, the researchers built a classifier meant to tell apart patients with distant-metastatic papillary thyroid cancer. The Shannon index was used to assess repertoire diversity, and the Morisita-Horn index was used to assess tumor-blood repertoire similarity. Starting from the raw public reads, TCRdb applied fastp trimming at Q25, assembled clones with MiXCR and retained in-frame beta chains. TCRdb's processing, not the study's, gives the V and J calls here. A total of some 45,000 clones appear in this sample, around 17% of them only once. The biggest ten clones account for around 20% of the sample. Results the study describes overall, beyond this receptor: In both blood and tumor samples, malignant tumors were reported to have significantly higher TCR beta diversity than benign nodules.

V loses 6 bases, J loses 0 bases, and the germline ends lie 21 bases apart. Reading from cysteine to phenylalanine, the CDR3 counts 18 amino acids. Left in the record is the CDR3 DNA by itself, 54 bases read in frame from the first base. As encoded in the germline V gene, CDR1 is MNHEY while CDR2 is SVGAGI. The source of this sequence is a female donor with papillary thyroid cancer or a benign thyroid nodule (not recorded which). Some clones in this sample may be carry-over from other donors' samples. Sequenced sample: blood. The rearrangement combines TRBV6-5 with TRBJ2-1; the D gene identity is not certain. The encoded CDR3 is CASRGGVIRRSSYNEQFF. The DNA sequence follows: TGTGCCAGCAGGGGTGGGGTTATTAGACGTAGCTCCTACAATGAGCAGTTCTTC.